The clone carrying this T cell receptor (beta chain) was counted a single time. The data stem from a study of cytomegalovirus exposure and HLA in healthy donors. A multiplex PCR was run with 60 Vbeta primers and 13 Jbeta primers. Measured with immunoSEQ multiplex PCR; TCRdb has only the in-frame clones, and not every one. Here the sample spans fewer than 200,000 clones, over 70% being singletons. The germline V gene encodes CDR1 SQVTM and CDR2 ANQGSEA. This CDR3 comprises 13 residues. V lost 4 bases to trimming and J lost 1 base, with 10 bases between them. The V and J genes are TRBV29-1 and TRBJ1-1; a weak D match, TRBD1 (5 bases). This receptor was taken from a male donor in good health and CMV-seropositive. Sequencing input: PBMCs. The CDR3 DNA reads TGCAGCGTTGCCGGGGGTCCGAACACTGAAGCTTTCTTT. Translated: CSVAGGPNTEAFF.